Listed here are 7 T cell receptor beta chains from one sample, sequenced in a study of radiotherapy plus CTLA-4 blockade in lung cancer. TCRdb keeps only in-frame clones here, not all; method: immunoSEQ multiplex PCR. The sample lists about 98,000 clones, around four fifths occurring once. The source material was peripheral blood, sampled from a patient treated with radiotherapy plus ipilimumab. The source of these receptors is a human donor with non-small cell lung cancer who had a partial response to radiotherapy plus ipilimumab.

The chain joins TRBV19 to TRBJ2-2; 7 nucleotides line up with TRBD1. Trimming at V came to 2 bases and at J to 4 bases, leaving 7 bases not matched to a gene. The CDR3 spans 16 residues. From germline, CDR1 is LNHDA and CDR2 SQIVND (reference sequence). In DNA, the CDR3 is TGTGCCAGTAGTATACCGACAGGGCGGAGCACCGGGGAGCTGTTTTTT. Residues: CASSIPTGRSTGELFF. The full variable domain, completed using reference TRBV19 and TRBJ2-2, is DGGITQSPKYLFRKEGQNVTLSCEQNLNHDAMYWYRQDPGQGLRLIYYSQIVNDFQKGDIAEGYSVSREKKESFPLTVTSAQKNPTAFYLCASSIPTGRSTGELFFGEGSRLTVL.

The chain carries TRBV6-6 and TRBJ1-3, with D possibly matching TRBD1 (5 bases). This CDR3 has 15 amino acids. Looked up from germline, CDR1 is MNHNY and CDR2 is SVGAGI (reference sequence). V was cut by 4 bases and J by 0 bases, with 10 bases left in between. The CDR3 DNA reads TGTGCCAGCAGTTTGCAGGGATCCTCTGGAAACACCATATATTTT. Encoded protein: CASSLQGSSGNTIYF.

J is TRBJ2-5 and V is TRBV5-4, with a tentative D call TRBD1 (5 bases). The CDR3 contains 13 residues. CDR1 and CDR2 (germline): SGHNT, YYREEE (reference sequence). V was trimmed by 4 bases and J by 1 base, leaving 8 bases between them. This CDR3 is CASSPDSQETQYF. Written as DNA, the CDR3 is TGTGCCAGCAGCCCCGACAGCCAAGAGACCCAGTACTTC. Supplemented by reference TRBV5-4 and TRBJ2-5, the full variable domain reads ETGVTQSPTHLIKTRGQQVTLRCSSQSGHNTVSWYQQALGQGPQFIFQYYREEENGRGNFPPRFSGLQFPNYSSELNVNALELDDSALYLCASSPDSQETQYFGPGTRLLVL.

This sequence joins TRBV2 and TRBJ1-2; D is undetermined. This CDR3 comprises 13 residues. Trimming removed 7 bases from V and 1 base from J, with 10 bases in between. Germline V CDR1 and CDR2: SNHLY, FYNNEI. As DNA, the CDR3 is TGTGCCAGCACCATAGAGGGTAACTATGGCTACACCTTC. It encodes CASTIEGNYGYTF.

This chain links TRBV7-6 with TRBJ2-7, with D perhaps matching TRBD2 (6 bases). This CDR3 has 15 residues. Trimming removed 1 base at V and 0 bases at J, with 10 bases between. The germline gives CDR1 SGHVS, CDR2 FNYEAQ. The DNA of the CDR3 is TGTGCCAGCAGCTTAGTAGCGGAGAGCTCCTACGAGCAGTACTTC. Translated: CASSLVAESSYEQYF.

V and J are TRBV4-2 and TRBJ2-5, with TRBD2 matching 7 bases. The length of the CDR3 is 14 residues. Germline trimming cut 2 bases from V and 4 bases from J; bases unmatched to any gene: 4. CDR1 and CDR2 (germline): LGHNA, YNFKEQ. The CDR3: CASSQRLAAETQYF. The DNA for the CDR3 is TGTGCCAGCAGCCAAAGACTAGCAGCAGAGACCCAGTACTTC.

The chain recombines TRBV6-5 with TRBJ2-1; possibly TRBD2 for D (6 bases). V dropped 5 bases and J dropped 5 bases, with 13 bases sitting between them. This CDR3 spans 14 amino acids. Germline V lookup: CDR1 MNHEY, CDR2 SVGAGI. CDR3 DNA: TGTGCCAGCAGTATGGGGACTCTACACAATGAGCAGTTCTTC. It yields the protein CASSMGTLHNEQFF.